The text below deals with one T cell receptor (beta chain). The CDR3 has 13 residues. The V segment lost 4 bases and the J segment 8 bases; nucleotides outside the gene matches: 5. This sample is drawn from a study of blood T cell repertoires in COVID-19. Across the whole study: COVID-19 samples collected from the United States, Italy and Spain covered acute and convalescent phases.

Sequenced by immunoSEQ multiplex PCR; TCRdb stores in-frame clones only, minus some. The data show roughly 500,000 clones, roughly 87% seen once. The chain employs TRBV12-3 or TRBV12-4 and TRBJ2-4; 7 bases map to TRBD2. The origin of this receptor is a man between 18 and 35 years old with COVID-19, enrolled during active disease. The sample was peripheral blood. CDR3 DNA: TGTGCCAGCAGTTCGCGGGCGGGGGACATTCAGTACTTC. Amino acids: CASSSRAGDIQYF.